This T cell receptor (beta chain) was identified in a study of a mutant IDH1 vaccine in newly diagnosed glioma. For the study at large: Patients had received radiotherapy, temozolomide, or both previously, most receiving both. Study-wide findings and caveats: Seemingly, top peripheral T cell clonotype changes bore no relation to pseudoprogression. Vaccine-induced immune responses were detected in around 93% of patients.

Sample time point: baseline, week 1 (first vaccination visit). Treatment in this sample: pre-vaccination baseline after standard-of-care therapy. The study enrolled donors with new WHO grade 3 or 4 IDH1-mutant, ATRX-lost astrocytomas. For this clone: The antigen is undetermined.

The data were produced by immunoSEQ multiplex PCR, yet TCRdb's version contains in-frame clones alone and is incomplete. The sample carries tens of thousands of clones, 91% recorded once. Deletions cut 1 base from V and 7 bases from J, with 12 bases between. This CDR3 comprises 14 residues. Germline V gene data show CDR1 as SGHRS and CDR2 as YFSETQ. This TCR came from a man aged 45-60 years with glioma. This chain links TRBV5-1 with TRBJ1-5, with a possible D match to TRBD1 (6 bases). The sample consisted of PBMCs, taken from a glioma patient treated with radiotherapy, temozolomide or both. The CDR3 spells CASSLLWGGQPQHF. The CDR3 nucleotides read TGCGCCAGCAGCTTGCTGTGGGGGGGCCAGCCCCAGCATTTT.